This T cell receptor (beta chain) was profiled in a study of blood T cell repertoires in COVID-19. This CDR3 has 23 residues. Sequencing used immunoSEQ multiplex PCR; TCRdb keeps in-frame clones, though not all of them. Among fewer than 350,000 clones listed, 80% to 90% were seen once. This receptor was obtained from a woman aged 25 to 39 with COVID-19, enrolled during active disease. Sequences were obtained from peripheral blood. V is TRBV1 and J is TRBJ2-2; the D call TRBD2 from the table was never checked on the DNA. TRBV1 is classified as a pseudogene. CDR3 DNA sequence: TGCACCAGCAGCCAAGCTCTCGGGCGGGGGGCGAAAGCGACCGATGCGAACACCGGGGAGCTGTTTTTT. This encodes CTSSQALGRGAKATDANTGELFF.